These 15 T cell receptor beta chains came from one sample sequenced in a study of cytomegalovirus exposure and HLA in healthy donors. In the PCR, 60 Vbeta and 13 Jbeta primers were used. The protocol was immunoSEQ multiplex PCR, while the TCRdb copy is restricted to in-frame clones and leaves out a portion. In the table there are 150,000 or so clones, about three quarters of which are singletons. Sequencing used PBMCs. These receptors were taken from a female donor in good health and CMV-seronegative.

This chain connects TRBV13 to TRBJ2-5, with D unclear. The DNA matches TRBJ2-7 better at its end, which makes the J call doubtful. Per germline, CDR1 PRHDT and CDR2 FYEKMQ (reference sequence). The CDR3 runs 13 residues. CDR3 in amino acids: CASSFCTLYEQYF. Written as DNA, the CDR3 is TGTGCCAGCAGCTTCTGCACCCTCTACGAGCAGTACTTC.

The rearrangement joins TRBV5-1 to TRBJ2-7; 12 bases agree with TRBD2. The J call may be faulty, since TRBJ2-5 better matches the DNA end. The germline CDR1 and CDR2 sequences are SGHRS and YFSETQ. The CDR3 has 16 amino acids. CDR3 region: CASSWTSGVGEETQYF. CDR3 nucleotide sequence: TGCGCCAGCAGCTGGACTAGCGGGGTTGGTGAGGAGACCCAGTACTTC.

The chain uses TRBV9 and TRBJ2-7; TRBD1 matches 11 bases. CDR1 SGDLS and CDR2 YYNGEE come from the germline V gene. Trimming removed 3 bases from V and 5 bases from J; junction bases left unmatched: 1. CDR3 length equals 13 residues. Here the CDR3 DNA reads TGTGCCAGCAGCGAGGGACAGGGGGACGAGCAGTACTTC. It specifies CASSEGQGDEQYF.

By sample fraction, this clone is medium-sized. V and J are TRBV20-1 and TRBJ2-1, with D perhaps TRBD1 (6 bases). Germline loops: CDR1 DFQATT, CDR2 SNEGSKA (reference sequence). The V and J ends lost 4 bases and 8 bases respectively, with 9 bases between them. This CDR3 spans 11 amino acids. The CDR3 spells CSANPGDEQFF. In nucleotides, the CDR3 is TGCAGTGCTAACCCAGGGGATGAGCAGTTCTTC.

The chain carries TRBV28 and TRBJ1-5; 8 positions agree with TRBD1. CDR3 length: 14 residues. The V and J ends lost 6 bases and 7 bases, in that order; junction bases with no gene match: 8. Germline V gene sequence: CDR1 MDHEN, CDR2 SYDVKM. The CDR3: CASSPGGAVQPQHF. The CDR3 coding sequence is TGTGCCAGCAGCCCAGGGGGCGCGGTACAGCCCCAGCATTTT. The full variable domain, in which reference TRBV28 and TRBJ1-5 provide the parts outside the CDR3, is DVKVTQSSRYLVKRTGEKVFLECVQDMDHENMFWYRQDPGLGLRLIYFSYDVKMKEKGDIPEGYSVSREKKERFSLILESASTNQTSMYLCASSPGGAVQPQHFGDGTRLSIL.

The V call is TRBV10-3, the J call TRBJ2-7; D possibly corresponds to TRBD1 (6 bases). V lost 2 bases to trimming and J lost 2 bases, with 10 bases between them. Germline V gives CDR1 ENHRY, CDR2 SYGVKD. The CDR3 spans 14 residues. The DNA of the CDR3 is TGTGCCATCAGTGAGGAACAGGGCCCCTACGAGCAGTACTTC. It yields the protein CAISEEQGPYEQYF.

The chain has TRBV7-2 and TRBJ2-3; tentatively, D is TRBD2 (6 bases). In germline, CDR1 is SGHTA, CDR2 FQGNSA. This CDR3 has 12 residues. Trimming removed 5 bases from V and 8 bases from J, with 11 bases in between. The CDR3 DNA is TGTGCCAGCAGCCCCCGGACTACTACGCAGTATTTT. Protein: CASSPRTTTQYF.

This clone has a handful of counts. The chain joins TRBV6-6 to TRBJ1-5, with 7 bases matching TRBD1. CDR3 length: 16 amino acids. CDR1 is MNHNY, CDR2 SVGAGI, per germline (reference sequence). The V gene end was trimmed by 5 bases and the J gene end by 0 bases; junction bases not matched to a gene: 7. The CDR3 region is CASSTPGTASNQPQHF. The CDR3 DNA reads TGTGCCAGCAGTACCCCCGGGACAGCTAGCAATCAGCCCCAGCATTTT.

V usage is TRBV19 and J usage is TRBJ1-1; 12 bases are a match to TRBD1. The V and J ends lost 9 bases and 5 bases, in that order; junction bases with no gene match: 7. This CDR3 contains 14 residues. Germline loops: CDR1 LNHDA, CDR2 SQIVND (reference sequence). The CDR3 sequence: CASWDRGQRTEAFF. CDR3 sequence (DNA): TGTGCCAGCTGGGACAGGGGGCAAAGGACTGAAGCTTTCTTT.

A note on this clone: Other DNA sequences from this sample encode an identical CDR3 as well. V is TRBV9 and J is TRBJ2-2; a possible D gene is TRBD1 (6 bases). V was shortened by 3 bases and J by 2 bases, with 11 bases between the two germline ends. Germline V gene sequence: CDR1 SGDLS, CDR2 YYNGEE. The CDR3 spans 15 residues. DNA for the CDR3: TGTGCCAGCAGCGCCGGGACACCCAACACCGGGGAGCTGTTTTTT. The encoded protein is CASSAGTPNTGELFF.

The chain recombines TRBV10-3 with TRBJ2-1, with 8 bases matching TRBD2. The germline CDR1 and CDR2 sequences are ENHRY and SYGVKD. The CDR3 spans 14 residues. With V trimmed by 5 bases and J by 3 bases, 3 bases remained unmatched. DNA for the CDR3: TGTGCCATCAGTAAAGCGGGGGACTACAATGAGCAGTTCTTC. Translated: CAISKAGDYNEQFF.

The chain employs TRBV2 and TRBJ1-1, with D perhaps matching TRBD1 (5 bases). V was trimmed by 1 base and J by 1 base, leaving 19 bases between them. The CDR3 is 18 amino acids. Per the germline V gene, CDR1 is SNHLY and CDR2 is FYNNEI. CDR3 loop: CASSEVAGTRGGNTEAFF. CDR3 coding DNA: TGTGCCAGCAGTGAAGTGGCGGGAACGAGGGGTGGGAACACTGAAGCTTTCTTT. Combining the CDR3 with reference TRBV2 and TRBJ1-1 gives the whole variable domain EPEVTQTPSHQVTQMGQEVILRCVPISNHLYFYWYRQILGQKVEFLVSFYNNEISEKSEIFDDQFSVERPDGSNFTLKIRSTKLEDSAMYFCASSEVAGTRGGNTEAFFGQGTRLTVV.

The V gene is TRBV9, the J gene TRBJ2-7, with 8 bases fitting TRBD1. Looked up from germline, CDR1 is SGDLS and CDR2 is YYNGEE. The CDR3 is 18 residues long. The ends lost 0 bases at V and 4 bases at J; junction bases unmatched: 15. The CDR3 nucleotides are TGTGCCAGCAGCGTAGAGCCATCGACAGGGGCGCCTGGATACGAGCAGTACTTC. Translating it yields CASSVEPSTGAPGYEQYF.

This chain joins TRBV13 and TRBJ2-7; perhaps TRBD2 as D (6 bases). Per germline, CDR1 PRHDT and CDR2 FYEKMQ (reference sequence). The CDR3 totals 14 residues. V dropped 3 bases and J dropped 3 bases, with 12 bases sitting between them. CDR3: CASSFREWGYEQYF. As DNA, the CDR3 is TGTGCCAGCAGCTTCCGGGAGTGGGGCTACGAGCAGTACTTC. The full variable domain, its missing parts supplied by reference TRBV13 and TRBJ2-7, is AAGVIQSPRHLIKEKRETATLKCYPIPRHDTVYWYQQGPGQDPQFLISFYEKMQSDKGSIPDRFSAQQFSDYHSELNMSSLELGDSALYFCASSFREWGYEQYFGPGTRLTVT.

The rearrangement joins TRBV18 to TRBJ1-2; tentative D call: TRBD1 (5 bases). The V end lost 2 bases, the J end lost 8 bases, and 12 bases lay between the germline ends. Germline V CDR1 and CDR2: KGHSH, LQKENI. This CDR3 has 13 residues. CDR3 loop: CASSPSDSRGYTF. The CDR3, as DNA: TGTGCCAGCTCACCATCCGACAGCCGGGGCTACACCTTC.